These 8 T cell receptor beta chains were sequenced from one sample in a study of shared clonotypes between healthy human individuals. Profiling relied on immunoSEQ multiplex PCR, and the TCRdb table lists in-frame clones only, not all of them. The table includes fewer than 1 million clones, 90% to 97% detected once. Naive CD8 cells comprised CD45RO-negative, CCR7-positively selected cells, excluding terminally differentiated effector memory CD45RA+ cells. Input material: naive CD8+ T cells sorted from blood. These receptors originate from a man younger than 40 in good health.

The chain uses TRBV7-8 and TRBJ2-1, with D uncertain. CDR3 length: 12 residues. Trimming pared 1 base from V and 8 bases from J, leaving 6 bases between. Germline lookup yields CDR1 SGHVS and CDR2 FQNEAQ. The CDR3 here is CASSLGADEQFF. CDR3 nucleotide sequence: TGTGCCAGCAGCTTAGGGGCAGATGAGCAGTTCTTC.

The chain employs TRBV10-2 and TRBJ2-1; D is undetermined. This CDR3 region has 13 residues. CDR1 and CDR2 (germline): WSHSY, SAAADI. Trimming removed 0 bases at V and 6 bases at J, with 6 bases between. The CDR3 DNA reads as TGCGCCAGCAGTGAGTCGATGGCCAATGAGCAGTTCTTC. It translates to CASSESMANEQFF.

This clone occurred once. The genes are TRBV6-1 and TRBJ2-7; 11 bases match TRBD2. The CDR3 has 13 residues. Germline trimming cut 3 bases from V and 5 bases from J; bases unmatched to any gene: 0. CDR1 is MNHNS and CDR2 is SASEGT in the germline V gene. The CDR3 DNA sequence: TGTGCCAGCAGTGAGACTAGCGGGAACGAGCAGTACTTC. Translating gives CASSETSGNEQYF.

The genes are TRBV7-2 and TRBJ1-5; 7 bases line up with TRBD1. The CDR3 length is 15 residues. Trimming took 5 bases from V and 1 from J; bases not matched to a gene: 5. CDR1 is SGHTA and CDR2 is FQGNSA in the germline V gene. The CDR3 nucleotides are TGTGCCAGCAGCCAGGGGGGGGCGAGCAATCAGCCCCAGCATTTT. Residues: CASSQGGASNQPQHF. The full variable domain, in which reference TRBV7-2 and TRBJ1-5 provide the parts outside the CDR3, is GAGVSQSPSNKVTEKGKDVELRCDPISGHTALYWYRQSLGQGLEFLIYFQGNSAPDKSGLPSDRFSAERTGGSVSTLTIQRTQQEDSAVYLCASSQGGASNQPQHFGDGTRLSIL.

The chain combines TRBV10-3 with TRBJ2-7; D might be TRBD1 (5 bases). The CDR3 is 13 amino acids. Germline V gene lookup returns CDR1 ENHRY and CDR2 SYGVKD. V lost 2 bases to trimming and J lost 6 bases, with 11 bases between them. CDR3 sequence reads: CAISEGAAVEQYF. The CDR3 DNA sequence: TGTGCCATCAGTGAGGGGGCGGCAGTCGAGCAGTACTTC.

This chain joins TRBV14 and TRBJ2-5, with D possibly being TRBD2 (7 bases). The CDR3 is 14 amino acids. The ends were cut back, 6 bases at V and 4 bases at J, with 15 bases in the middle. CDR1 and CDR2 (germline): SGHDN, FVKESK. The CDR3: CASSIQGGGETQYF. CDR3 DNA sequence: TGTGCCAGCAGTATCCAGGGAGGGGGAGAGACCCAGTACTTC.

The V gene is TRBV29-1, the J gene TRBJ2-2; D might be TRBD1 (6 bases). Germline-derived CDR1 and CDR2 are SQVTM and ANQGSEA. CDR3 length: 14 residues. Trimming pared 4 bases from V and 6 bases from J, leaving 15 bases between. The CDR3 DNA sequence: TGCAGCGTTGTCGCTCAGGGGTTAGCCGGGGAGCTGTTTTTT. It specifies CSVVAQGLAGELFF.

This clone was detected once. The rearrangement links TRBV14 to TRBJ1-1; TRBD1 aligns across 8 bases. CDR1 is SGHDN and CDR2 is FVKESK in the germline V gene. V was clipped by 2 bases and J by 1 base; unmatched bases: 3. The CDR3 covers 15 residues. The CDR3 loop reads CASSQFQGANTEAFF. CDR3 in DNA: TGTGCCAGCAGCCAATTCCAGGGGGCGAACACTGAAGCTTTCTTT.